A selection of T cell receptor beta chains follows, all from one sample in a study of blood T cell repertoires in COVID-19. Method: immunoSEQ multiplex PCR; TCRdb's copy keeps in-frame clones and lacks some. The sample has around 300,000 clones, 87% seen once. Sequencing input: peripheral blood. These receptor sequences come from a man aged 18-30 years with active or convalescent COVID-19. CDR3s include the opening cysteine and the closing phenylalanine or tryptophan. Fields, in order: clone size, J gene, D gene, V gene, CDR3 protein, CDR3 DNA. The D gene is left open where the match is weak. Some rows have no size entry. The others give once, few or many, or a class for an expanded clone.

- TRBJ2-1 - TRBV7-3 CASSLSPSVLNNEQFF TGTGCCAGCAGCTTAAGCCCGTCAGTTCTTAACAATGAGCAGTTCTTC
- TRBJ2-7 - TRBV28 CASLLHRYSSYEQYF TGTGCCAGCTTGCTCCACCGTTACAGTTCCTACGAGCAGTACTTC
- TRBJ2-1 TRBD2 TRBV13 CASTASLAGGDNEQFF TGTGCCAGCACCGCGAGCCTAGCGGGAGGAGACAATGAGCAGTTCTTC
- TRBJ2-3 TRBD2 TRBV9 CASSGGGEADTQYF TGTGCCAGCAGCGGCGGGGGAGAGGCAGATACGCAGTATTTT
- TRBJ1-1 - TRBV28 CAASRSQGTEAFF TGTGCCGCCAGCAGGTCCCAGGGCACTGAAGCTTTCTTT
- TRBJ2-7 - TRBV4-1 CASSQGGGYSSYEQYF TGCGCCAGCAGCCAGGGGGGAGGCTACAGCTCCTACGAGCAGTACTTC
- TRBJ2-3 - TRBV28 CASSHTEGTDTQYF TGTGCCAGCAGCCACACAGAAGGCACAGATACGCAGTATTTT
- TRBJ2-3 TRBD2 TRBV9 CASSARTRQDTQYF TGTGCCAGCAGCGCACGGACTAGGCAAGATACGCAGTATTTT
- TRBJ2-3 TRBD1 TRBV5-5 CASSLVTGGATDTQYF TGTGCCAGCAGCTTGGTCACAGGGGGCGCCACAGATACGCAGTATTTT
once TRBJ1-1 TRBD1 TRBV18 CASSPLDRGLGDW TGTGCCAGCTCACCATTGGACAGGGGCTTGGGAGATTGG
- TRBJ1-6 - TRBV5-8 CASSFGRGPYNSPLHF TGTGCCAGCAGCTTTGGCAGGGGCCCCTATAATTCACCCCTCCACTTT
- TRBJ1-4 - TRBV25-1 CASSEFDRRSTNEKLFF TGTGCCAGCAGTGAATTCGACAGGAGATCAACTAATGAAAAACTGTTTTTT
- TRBJ1-1 TRBD1 TRBV27 CASSLMTGVTEAFF TGTGCCAGCAGTTTGATGACAGGGGTCACTGAAGCTTTCTTT
- TRBJ2-3 TRBD2 TRBV5-6 CASSLGFGGVADTQYF TGTGCCAGCAGCTTGGGGTTCGGGGGGGTGGCAGATACGCAGTATTTT
- TRBJ2-5 TRBD2 TRBV18 CASSPLAVGGETQYF TGTGCCAGCTCGCCCCTAGCGGTAGGAGGAGAGACCCAGTACTTC
- TRBJ1-2 - TRBV5-1 CASSGYENRDDGYTF TGCGCCAGCAGCGGATACGAAAACAGGGATGACGGCTACACCTTC
few TRBJ2-7 TRBD2 TRBV5-6 CASSYTGTSLGEQYF TGTGCCAGCAGCTATACCGGGACTAGCCTAGGCGAGCAGTACTTC
few TRBJ2-7 - TRBV7-2 CASSLATAYEQYF TGTGCCAGCAGCTTAGCTACAGCCTACGAGCAGTACTTC
- TRBJ2-1 - TRBV5-1 CASTVLEESYNEQFF TGCGCCAGCACGGTGCTTGAAGAATCCTACAATGAGCAGTTCTTC
- TRBJ2-1 TRBD2 TRBV5-4 CASSFRAGGSYNEQFF TGTGCCAGCAGCTTTCGCGCGGGAGGCTCCTACAATGAGCAGTTCTTC
- TRBJ2-2 TRBD2 TRBV7-3 CASSLNSGGSAAGELFF TGTGCCAGCAGCTTAAATTCTGGCGGGAGTGCCGCCGGGGAGCTGTTTTTT
- TRBJ2-3 TRBD2 TRBV7-9 CASSFGLGPTDTQYF TGTGCCAGCAGCTTCGGACTAGGCCCCACAGATACGCAGTATTTT